A single sample gave rise to the 22 T cell receptor beta chains below, sequenced in a study of T cell responses to AZD1222 COVID-19 vaccine. Profiled with immunoSEQ multiplex PCR; TCRdb holds only in-frame clones, not every one. The sample records about 120,000 clones, 90% being singletons. The specimen comprised peripheral blood, sampled 28 days after the second dose of the MenACWY control vaccine. These receptors all come from an adult who received the MenACWY meningococcal vaccine as a control.

This chain connects TRBV27 to TRBJ1-2; 7 bases align to TRBD1. Germline V gene lookup returns CDR1 MNHEY and CDR2 SMNVEV (reference sequence). The CDR3 has 13 amino acids. The ends lost 2 bases at V and 6 bases at J; junction bases unmatched: 3. The CDR3 DNA follows: TGTGCCAGCAGTTTAAATACAGGGGATGGCTACACCTTC. It codes for CASSLNTGDGYTF.

CDR3 DNA: TGTGCCAGCAGTCCGCTATCCGGGGGGGCTAATGAGCAGTTCTTC. The encoded protein is CASSPLSGGANEQFF. This sequence joins TRBV6-5 and TRBJ2-1; 8 bases match TRBD2. Trimming took 5 bases from V and 7 from J; bases not matched to a gene: 10. The germline gives CDR1 MNHEY, CDR2 SVGAGI. This CDR3 is built from 15 residues.

This clone has more than one count but fewer than ten. The V gene is TRBV10-3, the J gene TRBJ1-2; 8 bases match TRBD1. Losses at the gene ends were 6 bases for V and 7 bases for J; bases not matched to a gene: 10. The CDR3 is 14 amino acids. The germline V gene has CDR1 ENHRY and CDR2 SYGVKD. The CDR3 protein is CAISMTGEVFGYTF. In DNA form, the CDR3 reads TGTGCCATCAGCATGACAGGGGAGGTTTTTGGCTACACCTTC.

The chain couples TRBV5-1 to TRBJ2-7; no firm D call. The CDR3 has 16 residues. Looked up from germline, CDR1 is SGHRS and CDR2 is YFSETQ. With 0 bases removed from V and 2 bases from J, the gap between germline ends came to 15 bases. The CDR3 loop is CASSLDPSLIPYEQYV. In DNA form, the CDR3 reads TGCGCCAGCAGCTTGGATCCAAGCCTAATCCCCTACGAGCAGTACGTC.

V usage is TRBV3-1 (or the pseudogene TRBV3-2) and J usage is TRBJ2-3, with 13 positions matching TRBD2. CDR1 is LGHDT, CDR2 YNNKEL, per germline (reference sequence). The CDR3 has 19 amino acids. The V segment lost 1 base and the J segment 0 bases; nucleotides outside the gene matches: 7. This chain's CDR3 is CASSQGTSGGAISTDTQYF. In DNA, the CDR3 is TGTGCCAGCAGCCAAGGGACTAGCGGGGGCGCCATTAGCACAGATACGCAGTATTTT.

The chain couples TRBV3-1 (or the pseudogene TRBV3-2) to TRBJ2-6; D might be TRBD1 or TRBD2, each matching 5 bases. Germline lookup yields CDR1 LGHDT and CDR2 YNNKEL (reference sequence). The CDR3 has 17 amino acids. Trimming took off 4 bases at V and 2 bases at J, with 15 bases between the two ends. The CDR3 sequence: CASSLGDGFTGANVLTF. In nucleotides, the CDR3 is TGTGCCAGCAGCCTTGGGGACGGGTTTACTGGGGCCAACGTCCTGACTTTC.

The V call is TRBV27, the J call TRBJ2-7; D is perhaps TRBD2 (5 bases). The CDR3 consists of 14 residues. Trimming stripped 2 bases from V and 3 bases from J, with 11 bases between. CDR1 and CDR2 (germline): MNHEY, SMNVEV (reference sequence). The CDR3 sequence: CASSLQAADYEQYF. CDR3 coding DNA: TGTGCCAGCAGTTTACAAGCGGCGGACTACGAGCAGTACTTC.

The chain recombines TRBV7-9 with TRBJ2-1, with 8 nucleotides matching TRBD2. The CDR3 extends over 18 amino acids. V was pared by 1 base and J by 0 bases, with 8 bases of the junction left unmatched. Germline V gives CDR1 SEHNR, CDR2 FQNEAQ (reference sequence). The DNA of the CDR3 is TGTGCCAGCAGCTTAGATTCCGTAGCGGGAAGCTCCTACAATGAGCAGTTCTTC. It yields the protein CASSLDSVAGSSYNEQFF.

This chain links TRBV15 with TRBJ2-1, with 11 bases lining up with TRBD1. CDR3 length equals 17 residues. CDR1 is LNHNV, CDR2 YYDKDF, per germline (reference sequence). The J segment lost 3 bases and the V segment lost 0 bases, leaving 4 bases of the junction unmatched. Here the CDR3 reads CATSRDRGTGGYNEQFF. For the CDR3, the DNA is TGTGCCACCAGCAGAGATCGAGGGACAGGGGGCTACAATGAGCAGTTCTTC.

The J gene is TRBJ2-5, the V gene TRBV19, with TRBD1 matching 9 bases. The CDR3 contains 19 residues. Germline CDR1 is LNHDA and CDR2 is SQIVND (reference sequence). Trimming at V came to 0 bases and at J to 2 bases, leaving 13 bases not matched to a gene. CDR3 sequence reads: CASSIDRGTGNGVQETQYF. Written as DNA, the CDR3 is TGTGCCAGTAGTATAGATCGAGGGACAGGGAATGGCGTACAAGAGACCCAGTACTTC.

This clone was counted a single time. This chain links TRBV5-4 with TRBJ2-3, with unresolved D. The germline V gene has CDR1 SGHNT and CDR2 YYREEE (reference sequence). The CDR3 is 13 amino acids. V dropped 1 base and J dropped 6 bases, with 9 bases sitting between them. CDR3 in amino acids: CASSLFGRDTQYF. CDR3 DNA sequence: TGTGCCAGCAGCTTGTTTGGGCGCGATACGCAGTATTTT.

The chain links TRBV30 to TRBJ2-5, with a weak D call TRBD1 (6 bases). Germline CDR1 reads GTSNPN; CDR2 reads SVGIG (reference sequence). The CDR3 runs to 14 residues. Trimming removed 2 bases from V and 5 bases from J, with 15 bases in between. The CDR3 bases are TGTGCCTGGAGTTCAGGGGCCTTCTTTGAGACCCAGTACTTC. Encoded protein: CAWSSGAFFETQYF.

The chain couples TRBV28 to TRBJ2-7, with 7 bases identical to TRBD1. The CDR3 spans 16 residues. Per the germline V gene, CDR1 is MDHEN and CDR2 is SYDVKM. V was clipped by 5 bases and J by 2 bases; unmatched bases: 12. CDR3 region: CASSDLRGRGPYEQYV. CDR3 nucleotides: TGTGCCAGCAGTGACCTAAGGGGGCGCGGGCCCTACGAGCAGTACGTC.

The chain couples TRBV6-5 to TRBJ1-2, with D possibly being TRBD1 (5 bases). This CDR3 has 13 residues. Looked up from germline, CDR1 is MNHEY and CDR2 is SVGAGI. Trimming stripped 6 bases from V and 0 bases from J, with 8 bases between. In DNA form, the CDR3 reads TGTGCCAGCAGGTCGACAGCTAACTATGGCTACACCTTC. It encodes CASRSTANYGYTF.

The V and J genes are TRBV19 and TRBJ1-5; D may be TRBD1 (6 bases). This CDR3 comprises 16 residues. V lost 6 bases and J lost 0, with 15 bases in between. The germline V gene has CDR1 LNHDA and CDR2 SQIVND (reference sequence). CDR3 coding DNA: TGTGCCAGTAGCCACCAGACAGGTTCTAGCAATCAGCCCCAGCATTTT. It encodes CASSHQTGSSNQPQHF.

V gene TRBV21-1 combines with J gene TRBJ2-1; the table's TRBD1 call for D was not verified on the DNA. TRBV21-1 is reported as a pseudogene. There are 19 residues in the CDR3. The CDR3 loop is CASSKAKLDVPGQGDEQFF. In nucleotides, the CDR3 is TGTGCCAGCAGCAAAGCGAAGCTCGACGTCCCGGGACAGGGTGACGAGCAGTTCTTC.

The chain combines TRBV19 with TRBJ2-5; D gene uncertain. Germline assignment: CDR1 LNHDA and CDR2 SQIVND (reference sequence). The CDR3 loop spans 14 amino acids. Trimming shortened V by 5 bases and J by 5 bases, and 15 bases separated the two germline ends. The CDR3, as DNA: TGTGCCAGTAGTGGAGTCTCCCTCGGGGAGACCCAGTACTTC. Protein: CASSGVSLGETQYF.

The sample holds one count of this clone. V gene TRBV19 combines with J gene TRBJ1-1; tentatively, D is TRBD1 (5 bases). The CDR3 covers 13 residues. The V end lost 2 bases, the J end lost 1 base, and 5 bases lay between the germline ends. CDR1 and CDR2 from the germline V gene are LNHDA and SQIVND (reference sequence). For the CDR3, the DNA is TGTGCCAGTAGTATAAGGGGGAACACTGAAGCTTTCTTT. This codes for CASSIRGNTEAFF.

V and J are TRBV28 and TRBJ1-5, with D uncertain. Germline CDR1 and CDR2: MDHEN and SYDVKM. The CDR3 has 16 residues. V was clipped by 3 bases and J by 0 bases, with 12 bases between them. The CDR3 bases are TGTGCCAGCAGTTTGTTGGGCGGGAATAGCAATCAGCCCCAGCATTTT. Encoded protein: CASSLLGGNSNQPQHF.

This clone was seen only once. The chain uses TRBV28 and TRBJ2-1; D uncertain. Germline CDR1 reads MDHEN; CDR2 reads SYDVKM. V was clipped by 7 bases and J by 0 bases, with 7 bases between them. The CDR3 consists of 13 residues. The CDR3 region is CASKGSSYNEQFF. The CDR3 region has the DNA TGTGCCAGCAAGGGTAGCTCCTACAATGAGCAGTTCTTC.

CDR3 in DNA: TGTGCCAGCACCAGAGGACGAGGAGATACGCAGTATTTT. Translation gives CASTRGRGDTQYF. The chain is built from TRBV12-3 or TRBV12-4 and TRBJ2-3, with no clear D. This CDR3 is 13 amino acids long. Between the trimmed V and J ends, which lost 7 bases and 5 bases, there was a span of 13 bases.

V is TRBV19 and J is TRBJ1-4; D unresolved. The CDR3 sequence is 14 residues long. The germline V gene encodes CDR1 LNHDA and CDR2 SQIVND (reference sequence). Between the trimmed V and J ends, which lost 8 bases and 5 bases, there was a span of 15 bases. The CDR3 sequence is CASADGGMNEKLFF. The CDR3 region has the DNA TGTGCCAGTGCCGATGGCGGTATGAATGAAAAACTGTTTTTT.